This TCR beta chain was obtained from a study of shared clonotypes between healthy human individuals. Overall study findings and caveats: Tissues were not sampled, only blood, and their repertoires likely differ. Rarefaction showed sorted-subset sequencing was incomplete despite large depth. For naive CD4 cells, around 5% of clonotypes were shared across a few donors.

Naive CD8 cells comprised CD45RO-negative, CCR7-positively selected cells, excluding terminally differentiated effector memory CD45RA+ cells. Comments on this clone: Antigen: not known.

Every immunoSEQ plate was one replicate of a subset's evenly spread DNA. Assay: immunoSEQ multiplex PCR; the TCRdb copy retains only in-frame clones and omits some. The table includes millions of clones, 85% to 95% detected once. Germline-derived CDR1 and CDR2 are SGDLS and YYNGEE. V dropped 0 bases and J dropped 0 bases, with 9 bases sitting between them. This CDR3 has 15 amino acids. The origin of this receptor is a man between 18 and 35 years old in good health. Some clones in this sample may be carry-over from other donors' samples. The V and J genes are TRBV9 and TRBJ1-2; no reliable D call. The source material was naive CD8+ T cells from PBMCs. CDR3 in DNA: TGTGCCAGCAGCGTAGCTCCAGAGACTAACTATGGCTACACCTTC. Translation: CASSVAPETNYGYTF.